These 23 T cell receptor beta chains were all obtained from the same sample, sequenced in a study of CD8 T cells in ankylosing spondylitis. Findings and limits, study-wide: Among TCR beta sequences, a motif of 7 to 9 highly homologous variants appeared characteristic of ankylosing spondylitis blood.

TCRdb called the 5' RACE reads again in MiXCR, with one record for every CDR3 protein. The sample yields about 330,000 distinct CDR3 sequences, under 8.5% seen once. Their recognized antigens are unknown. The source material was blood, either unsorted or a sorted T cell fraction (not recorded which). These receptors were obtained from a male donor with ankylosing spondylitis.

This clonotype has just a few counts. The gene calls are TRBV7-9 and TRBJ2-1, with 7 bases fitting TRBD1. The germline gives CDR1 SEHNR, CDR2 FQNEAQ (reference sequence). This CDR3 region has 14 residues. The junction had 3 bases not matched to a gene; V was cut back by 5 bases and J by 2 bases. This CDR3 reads CASSTGTAYNEQFF. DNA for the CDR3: TGTGCCAGCAGCACCGGGACAGCCTACAATGAGCAGTTCTTC.

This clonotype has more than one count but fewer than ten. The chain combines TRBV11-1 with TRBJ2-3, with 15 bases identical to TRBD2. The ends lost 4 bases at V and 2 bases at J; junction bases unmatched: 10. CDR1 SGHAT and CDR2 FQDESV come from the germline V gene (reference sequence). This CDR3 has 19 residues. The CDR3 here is CASSWIPGLAGGVTDTQYF. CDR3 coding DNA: TGTGCCAGCAGCTGGATACCGGGACTAGCGGGAGGAGTCACAGATACGCAGTATTTT.

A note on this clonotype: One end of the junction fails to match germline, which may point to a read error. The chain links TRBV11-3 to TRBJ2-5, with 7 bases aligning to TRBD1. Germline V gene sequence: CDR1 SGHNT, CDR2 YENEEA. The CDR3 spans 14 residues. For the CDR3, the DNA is TGTGCCAGCAGCCTCCGGGACAGCCAAGAGGCCCAGTACTTC. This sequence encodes CASSLRDSQEAQYF.

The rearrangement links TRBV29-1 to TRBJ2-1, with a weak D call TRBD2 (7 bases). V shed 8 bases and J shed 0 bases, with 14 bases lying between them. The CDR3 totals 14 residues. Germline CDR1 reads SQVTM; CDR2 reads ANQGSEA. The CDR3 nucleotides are TGCAGCCTGTCGGGGGGCAGCTCCTACAATGAGCAGTTCTTC. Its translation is CSLSGGSSYNEQFF.

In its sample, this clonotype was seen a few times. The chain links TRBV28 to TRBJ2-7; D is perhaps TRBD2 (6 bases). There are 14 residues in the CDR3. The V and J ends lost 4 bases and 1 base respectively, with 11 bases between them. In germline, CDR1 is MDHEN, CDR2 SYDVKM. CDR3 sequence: CASSWWGRSYEQYF. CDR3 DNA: TGTGCCAGCAGTTGGTGGGGGAGGTCCTACGAGCAGTACTTC.

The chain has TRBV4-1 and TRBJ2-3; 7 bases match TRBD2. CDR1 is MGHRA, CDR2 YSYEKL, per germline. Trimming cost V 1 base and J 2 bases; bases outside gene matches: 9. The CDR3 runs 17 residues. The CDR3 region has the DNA TGCGCCAGCAGCCAAGTGGAGTGGCGGGGGAACACAGATACGCAGTATTTT. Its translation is CASSQVEWRGNTDTQYF.

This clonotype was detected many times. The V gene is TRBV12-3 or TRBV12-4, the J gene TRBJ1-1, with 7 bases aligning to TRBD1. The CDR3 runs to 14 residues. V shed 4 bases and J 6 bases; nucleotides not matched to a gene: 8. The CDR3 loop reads CASSSVQGLAEAFF. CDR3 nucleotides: TGTGCCAGCAGTTCTGTACAGGGGTTGGCTGAAGCTTTCTTT.

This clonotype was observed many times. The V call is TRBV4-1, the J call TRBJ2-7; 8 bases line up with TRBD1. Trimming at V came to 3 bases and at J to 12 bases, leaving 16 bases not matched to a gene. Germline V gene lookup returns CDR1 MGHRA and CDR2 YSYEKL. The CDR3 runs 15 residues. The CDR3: CASSQAGQDWASPYF. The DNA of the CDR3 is TGCGCCAGCAGCCAGGCGGGACAGGACTGGGCGAGTCCGTACTTC.

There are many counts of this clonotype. CDR3 sequence: CASSDIEEKLFF. CDR3 DNA sequence: TGTGCCAGCAGCGATATAGAGGAAAAACTGTTTTTT. The chain joins TRBV7-9 to TRBJ1-4; D unresolved. The CDR3 has 12 residues. Trimming removed 5 bases at V and 8 bases at J, with 9 bases between. Germline assignment: CDR1 SEHNR and CDR2 FQNEAQ (reference sequence).

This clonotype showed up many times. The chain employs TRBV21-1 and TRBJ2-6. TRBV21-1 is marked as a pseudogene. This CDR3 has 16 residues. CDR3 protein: CASSKDEETGANVLTF. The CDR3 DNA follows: TGTGCCAGCAGCAAAGATGAGGAAACTGGGGCCAACGTCCTGACTTTC.

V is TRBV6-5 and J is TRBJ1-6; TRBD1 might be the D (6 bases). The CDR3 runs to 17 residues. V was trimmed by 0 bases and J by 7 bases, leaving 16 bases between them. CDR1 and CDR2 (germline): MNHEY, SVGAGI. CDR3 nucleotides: TGTGCCAGCAGTTACTCTAGGGGTGACAGGAGAAATTCACCCCTCCACTTT. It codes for CASSYSRGDRRNSPLHF.

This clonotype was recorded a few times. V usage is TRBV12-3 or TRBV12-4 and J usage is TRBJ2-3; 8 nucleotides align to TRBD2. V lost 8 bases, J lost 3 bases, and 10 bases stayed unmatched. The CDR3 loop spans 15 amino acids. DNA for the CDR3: TGTGCCAGCCACGGGAGGGGACTAGGGACAGATACGCAGTATTTT. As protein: CASHGRGLGTDTQYF.

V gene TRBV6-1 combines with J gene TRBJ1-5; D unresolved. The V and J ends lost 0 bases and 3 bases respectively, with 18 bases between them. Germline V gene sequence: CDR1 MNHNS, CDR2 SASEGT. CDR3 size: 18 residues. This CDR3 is CASSEAWDRRVVNQPQHF. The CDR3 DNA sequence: TGTGCCAGCAGTGAAGCGTGGGATAGGAGGGTCGTCAATCAGCCCCAGCATTTT.

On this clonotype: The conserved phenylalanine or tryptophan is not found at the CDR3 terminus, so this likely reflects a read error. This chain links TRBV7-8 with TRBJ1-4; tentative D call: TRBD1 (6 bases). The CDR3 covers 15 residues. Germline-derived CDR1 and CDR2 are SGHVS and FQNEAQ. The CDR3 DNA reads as TGTGCCAGCAGATTAGGGCCAGGGGCTAATGAAAAACTGTTTCTT. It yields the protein CASRLGPGANEKLFL.

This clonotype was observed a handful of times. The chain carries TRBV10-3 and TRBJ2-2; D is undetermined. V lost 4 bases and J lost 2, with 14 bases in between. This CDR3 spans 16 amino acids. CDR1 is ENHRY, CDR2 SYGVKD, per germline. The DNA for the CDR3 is TGTGCCATCAGTGGGGCAGCTCCCATAAACACCGGGGAGCTGTTTTTT. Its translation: CAISGAAPINTGELFF.

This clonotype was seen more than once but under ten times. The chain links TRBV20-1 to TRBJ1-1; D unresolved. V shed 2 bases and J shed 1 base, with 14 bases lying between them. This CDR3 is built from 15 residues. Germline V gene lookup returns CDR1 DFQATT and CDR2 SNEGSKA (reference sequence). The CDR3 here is CSARSIRERNTEAFF. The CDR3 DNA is TGCAGTGCTAGAAGCATTCGCGAGAGGAACACTGAAGCTTTCTTT.

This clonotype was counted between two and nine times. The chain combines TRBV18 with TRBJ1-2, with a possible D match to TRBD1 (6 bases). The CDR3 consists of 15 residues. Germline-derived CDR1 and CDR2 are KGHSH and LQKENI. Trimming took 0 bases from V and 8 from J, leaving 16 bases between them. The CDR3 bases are TGTGCCAGCTCACCACCAACGACGCCAGGGGCCGGCTACACCTTC. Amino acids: CASSPPTTPGAGYTF.

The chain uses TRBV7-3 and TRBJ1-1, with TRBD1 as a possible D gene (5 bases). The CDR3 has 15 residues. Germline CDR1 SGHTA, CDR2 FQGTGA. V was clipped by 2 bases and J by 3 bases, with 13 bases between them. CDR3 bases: TGTGCCAGCAGCTTACGGGCCGGGGCGGACACTGAAGCTTTCTTT. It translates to CASSLRAGADTEAFF.

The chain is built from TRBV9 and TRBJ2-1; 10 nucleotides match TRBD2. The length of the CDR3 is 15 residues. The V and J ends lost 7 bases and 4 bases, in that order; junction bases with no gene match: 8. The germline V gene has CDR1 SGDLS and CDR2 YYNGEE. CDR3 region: CASLTRTSGYNEQFF. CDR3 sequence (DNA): TGTGCCAGCCTAACGAGGACTAGCGGTTACAATGAGCAGTTCTTC. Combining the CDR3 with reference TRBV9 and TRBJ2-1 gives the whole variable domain DSGVTQTPKHLITATGQRVTLRCSPRSGDLSVYWYQQSLDQGLQFLIQYYNGEERAKGNILERFSAQQFPDLHSELNLSSLELGDSALYFCASLTRTSGYNEQFFGPGTRLTVL.

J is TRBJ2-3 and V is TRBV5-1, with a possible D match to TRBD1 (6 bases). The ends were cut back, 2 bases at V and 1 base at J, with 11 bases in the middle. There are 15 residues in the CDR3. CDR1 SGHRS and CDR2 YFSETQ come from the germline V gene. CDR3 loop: CASSLLSGGTDTQYF. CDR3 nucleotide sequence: TGCGCCAGCAGCTTACTTTCAGGGGGCACAGATACGCAGTATTTT.

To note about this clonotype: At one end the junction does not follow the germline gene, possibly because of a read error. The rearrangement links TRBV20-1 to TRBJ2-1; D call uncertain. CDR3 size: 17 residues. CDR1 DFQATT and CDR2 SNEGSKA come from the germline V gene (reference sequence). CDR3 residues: CCARAGVAKPPFNEQFF. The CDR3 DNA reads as TGCTGTGCTAGAGCAGGAGTAGCCAAACCCCCCTTTAATGAGCAGTTCTTC.

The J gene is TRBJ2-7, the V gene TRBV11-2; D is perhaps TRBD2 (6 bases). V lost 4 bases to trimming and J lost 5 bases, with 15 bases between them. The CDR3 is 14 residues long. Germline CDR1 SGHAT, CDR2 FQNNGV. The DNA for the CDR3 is TGTGCCAGCAGCTGGTCGGGGGTGTCCCACGAGCAGTACTTC. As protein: CASSWSGVSHEQYF. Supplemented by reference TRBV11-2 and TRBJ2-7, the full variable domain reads EAGVAQSPRYKIIEKRQSVAFWCNPISGHATLYWYQQILGQGPKLLIQFQNNGVVDDSQLPKDRFSAERLKGVDSTLKIQPAKLEDSAVYLCASSWSGVSHEQYFGPGTRLTVT.

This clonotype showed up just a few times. CDR3: CASSRDISSTDTQYF. In DNA form, the CDR3 reads TGTGCCAGCTCGCGGGACATATCTAGCACAGATACGCAGTATTTT. V usage is TRBV18 and J usage is TRBJ2-3, with D perhaps being TRBD1 or TRBD2 (6 bases each). The CDR3 loop spans 15 amino acids. Trimming stripped 6 bases from V and 0 bases from J, with 13 bases between. Germline loops: CDR1 KGHSH, CDR2 LQKENI.